The clone carrying this TCR beta chain was detected once. The antigen remains undetermined. The source of the sample is a study of immune evolution from preneoplasia to lung adenocarcinoma. Sequenced by immunoSEQ multiplex PCR; TCRdb stores in-frame clones only, minus some. The table has roughly 4,700 clones, roughly four fifths seen once. Between the mid-2010s and the late 2010s, patients underwent resection in Japan or China. Nucleic acids came from premalignant or tumor cells enriched by macro-dissection. The ends were cut back, 7 bases at V and 7 bases at J, with 16 bases in the middle. Germline V lookup: CDR1 MNHEY, CDR2 SVGAGI. The CDR3 is 13 residues long. The study's findings and limits: Top clone frequencies peaked in normal lung, apparently declining through invasive adenocarcinoma.

The source is a person between 70 and 80 years old with lung adenocarcinoma. V and J are TRBV6-5 and TRBJ1-2; possible D gene TRBD1, 6 bases. The sample consisted of FFPE lung adenocarcinoma in situ tissue. The CDR3 nucleotides are TGTGCCAGCACGGACGGGGGCGGTCGTGGCTACACCTTC. Its protein is CASTDGGGRGYTF.